A selection of T cell receptor beta chains follows, all from one sample in a study of cytotoxic CD8 clonotypes in ibrutinib-treated CLL. Sequencing used immunoSEQ multiplex PCR; TCRdb keeps in-frame clones, though not all of them. Among more than 200,000 clones, approximately 75% were seen once, and the ten largest hold 9.5% to 12%. The specimen comprised PBMCs, sampled after 12 months of ibrutinib treatment. Receptors were obtained from a human donor with chronic lymphocytic leukemia. Each CDR3 is given with its conserved first and last residue. A D gene is named only where the DNA matches it firmly. Clone size appears in some rows only: once, few, many, or a class for an expanded clone.

V	J	size	D	DNA	CDR3
TRBV10-3	TRBJ1-2	NA	TRBD1	TGTGCCATCAGTGAGTTTCCCCGGGACAGCAACCTAAACTATGGCTACACCTTC	CAISEFPRDSNLNYGYTF
TRBV25-1	TRBJ2-5	NA	TRBD1	TGTGCCAGCAGGGGGGGACAGGGAGAAGGGGAGACCCAGTACTTC	CASRGGQGEGETQYF
TRBV6-1	TRBJ2-7	NA	NA	TGTGCCAGCAGTGAAGATCCCTCCCGCTCCTACGAGCAGTACTTC	CASSEDPSRSYEQYF
TRBV29-1	TRBJ1-1	NA	NA	TGCAGCGTTGAAGCCTCGGGGAACACTGAAGCTTTCTTT	CSVEASGNTEAFF
TRBV5-1	TRBJ1-6	NA	TRBD1	TGCGCCAGCAGACCCGGCGGACAGGGTGCCGGGGTCTATAATTCACCCCTCCACTTT	CASRPGGQGAGVYNSPLHF
TRBV7-9	TRBJ1-2	once	NA	TGTGCCAGCAGCTTATTGGGGTCGGATAACTATGGCTACACCTTC	CASSLLGSDNYGYTF
TRBV19	TRBJ2-7	NA	TRBD1	TGTGCCAGTAGAAAATCCGGGACAGGGGACGAGCAGTACTTC	CASRKSGTGDEQYF
TRBV18	TRBJ1-6	NA	TRBD1	TGTGCCAGCTCACCGGGACAGGGTGGTTCACCCCTCCACTTT	CASSPGQGGSPLHF
TRBV7-6	TRBJ1-2	few	TRBD1	TGTGCCAGCAGCAGTGAGGGGACAGCCTATGGCTACACCTTC	CASSSEGTAYGYTF
TRBV7-9	TRBJ1-3	NA	NA	TGTGCCAGCAGCTTACGGCAGGGAGCTTGGGTTTCTGGAAACACCATATATTTT	CASSLRQGAWVSGNTIYF
TRBV30	TRBJ1-4	NA	NA	TGTGCCTGGAGACAAGGGACTGTCGAAAAACTGTTTTTT	CAWRQGTVEKLFF
TRBV7-8	TRBJ1-5	NA	NA	TGTGCCAGCAGCCTCGAATATACGGGGACTCAGCCCCAGCATTTT	CASSLEYTGTQPQHF
TRBV4-1	TRBJ1-2	NA	NA	TGCGCCAGCAGCCAAGATGGATTGGGGCGTATGGGGTATGGCTACACCTTC	CASSQDGLGRMGYGYTF
TRBV27	TRBJ2-7	NA	TRBD2	TGTGCCAGCAGACCAGCGGGGGGCACCTACGAGCAGTACTTC	CASRPAGGTYEQYF
TRBV6-5	TRBJ2-7	NA	TRBD1	TGTGCCAGCAGCCTCGACAGGGGGCCTTACGAGCAGTACTTC	CASSLDRGPYEQYF
TRBV7-2	TRBJ1-5	NA	TRBD1	TGTGCCAGCAGCCTAACCGGGACAGGGGAACCGGGGCAGCCCCAGCATTTT	CASSLTGTGEPGQPQHF
TRBV19	TRBJ2-7	NA	TRBD2	TGTGCCAGTAGTCCCAAGTTTGGGAGACTAGCGGGAATGACCTACGAGCAGTACTTC	CASSPKFGRLAGMTYEQYF
TRBV7-6	TRBJ2-1	NA	NA	TGTGCCAGCAGCTTAGTATCGGCAGCCTCGGCAATGCAGAATTACAATGAGCAGTTCTTC	CASSLVSAASAMQNYNEQFF
TRBV11-3	TRBJ2-1	NA	NA	TGTGCCAGCAGCTTAGGCACTAGCAGTGAGCAGTTCTTC	CASSLGTSSEQFF
TRBV18	TRBJ2-5	NA	NA	TGTGCCAGCGAGGCAGGGTACCAAGAGACCCAGTACTTC	CASEAGYQETQYF
TRBV18	TRBJ2-7	NA	NA	TGTGCCAGCTCACAGGGAGTTGCGTACGAGCAGTACTTC	CASSQGVAYEQYF
TRBV11-2	TRBJ2-7	NA	TRBD1	TGTGCCAGCAGCTTATCGGGACAGGGGTTCTACGAGCAGTACTTC	CASSLSGQGFYEQYF
TRBV18	TRBJ2-3	NA	TRBD1	TGTGCCAGCTCATCGCAACCGGGACAGGGCACAGATACGCAGTATTTT	CASSSQPGQGTDTQYF